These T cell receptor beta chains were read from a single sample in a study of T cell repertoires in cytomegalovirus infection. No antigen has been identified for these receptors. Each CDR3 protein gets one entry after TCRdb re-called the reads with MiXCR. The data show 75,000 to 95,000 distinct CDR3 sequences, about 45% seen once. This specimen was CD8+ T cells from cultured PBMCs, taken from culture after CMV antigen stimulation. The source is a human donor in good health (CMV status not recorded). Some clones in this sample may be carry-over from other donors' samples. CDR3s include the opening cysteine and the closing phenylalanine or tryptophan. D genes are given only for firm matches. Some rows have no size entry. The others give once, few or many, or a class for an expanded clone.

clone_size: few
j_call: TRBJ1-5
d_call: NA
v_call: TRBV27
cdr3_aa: CASSRRGNQPQHF
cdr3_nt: TGTGCCAGCAGCCGACGGGGGAATCAGCCCCAGCATTTT

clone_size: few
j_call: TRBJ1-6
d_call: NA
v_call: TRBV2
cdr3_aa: CASSEIGRSGNSPLHF
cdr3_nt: TGTGCCAGCAGTGAAATCGGTAGGAGTGGAAATTCACCCCTCCACTTT

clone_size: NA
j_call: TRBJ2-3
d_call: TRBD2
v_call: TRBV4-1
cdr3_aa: CASSQYWDYPDTQYF
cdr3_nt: TGCGCCAGCAGCCAATACTGGGACTATCCAGATACGCAGTATTTT

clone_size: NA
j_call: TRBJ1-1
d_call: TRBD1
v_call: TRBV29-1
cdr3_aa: CSVDWTGNTEAFF
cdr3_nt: TGCAGCGTGGACTGGACAGGGAACACTGAAGCTTTCTTT

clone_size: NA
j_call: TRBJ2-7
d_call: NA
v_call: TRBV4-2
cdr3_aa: CASSQDRTDSYEQYF
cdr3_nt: TGTGCCAGCAGCCAAGATCGGACAGACTCTTACGAGCAGTACTTC

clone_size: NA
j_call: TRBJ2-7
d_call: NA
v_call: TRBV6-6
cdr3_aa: CASSSDSGTYEQYF
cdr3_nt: TGTGCCAGCAGTTCGGACAGCGGGACCTACGAGCAGTACTTC

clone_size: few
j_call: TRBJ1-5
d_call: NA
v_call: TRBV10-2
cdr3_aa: CASRALNNQPQHF
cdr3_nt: TGCGCCAGCAGAGCATTAAACAATCAGCCCCAGCATTTT

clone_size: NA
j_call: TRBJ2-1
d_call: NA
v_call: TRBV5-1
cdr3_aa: CASSPSERSYNEQFF
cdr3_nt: TGCGCCAGCAGCCCTAGCGAGAGGTCCTACAATGAGCAGTTCTTC

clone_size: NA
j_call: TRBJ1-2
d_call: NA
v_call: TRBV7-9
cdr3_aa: CASSSLSGYGYEHYGYTF
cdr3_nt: TGTGCCAGCAGCTCCCTCTCCGGGTACGGATATGAGCACTATGGCTACACCTTC

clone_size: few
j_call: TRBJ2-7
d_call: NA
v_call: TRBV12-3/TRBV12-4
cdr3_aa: CASSPGSGEQYF
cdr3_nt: TGTGCCAGCAGCCCAGGATCGGGGGAGCAGTACTTC

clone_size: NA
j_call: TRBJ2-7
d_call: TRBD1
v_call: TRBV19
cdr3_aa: CASSIVRDRTHEQYF
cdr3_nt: TGTGCCAGTAGTATAGTACGGGACAGAACGCACGAGCAGTACTTC

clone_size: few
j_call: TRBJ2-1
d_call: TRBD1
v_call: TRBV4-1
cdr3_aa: CASSQDRQGALNEQFF
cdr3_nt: TGCGCCAGCAGCCAAGATCGGCAGGGGGCTTTGAATGAGCAGTTCTTC

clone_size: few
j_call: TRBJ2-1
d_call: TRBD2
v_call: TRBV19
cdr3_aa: CASSIFGAGADKEQFF
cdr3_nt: TGTGCCAGTAGTATTTTCGGAGCGGGGGCCGATAAGGAGCAGTTCTTC

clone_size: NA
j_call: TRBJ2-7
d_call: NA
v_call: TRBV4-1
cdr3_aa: CASSQSVGSYEQYF
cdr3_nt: TGCGCCAGCAGCCAATCGGTAGGATCCTACGAGCAGTACTTC

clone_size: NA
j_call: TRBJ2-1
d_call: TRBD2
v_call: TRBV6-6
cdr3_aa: CASSYREGGNEQFF
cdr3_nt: TGTGCCAGCAGTTACCGGGAGGGCGGTAATGAGCAGTTCTTC

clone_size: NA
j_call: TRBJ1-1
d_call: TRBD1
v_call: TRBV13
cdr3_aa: CASSKDRGYTEAFF
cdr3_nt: TGTGCCAGCAGCAAGGACAGGGGATACACTGAAGCTTTCTTT

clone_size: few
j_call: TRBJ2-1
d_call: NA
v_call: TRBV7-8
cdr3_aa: CASSLVFRSSYNEQFF
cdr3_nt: TGTGCCAGCAGCTTAGTGTTTCGGAGCTCCTACAATGAGCAGTTCTTC

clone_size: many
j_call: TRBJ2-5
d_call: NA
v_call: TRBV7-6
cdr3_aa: CASSYYPGSGSQETQYF
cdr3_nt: TGTGCCAGCAGCTACTACCCGGGATCAGGATCACAAGAGACCCAGTACTTC

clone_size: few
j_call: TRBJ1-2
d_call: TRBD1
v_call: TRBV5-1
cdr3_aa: CASSSGDSNYGYTF
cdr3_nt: TGCGCCAGCAGCTCGGGGGACAGCAACTATGGCTACACCTTC

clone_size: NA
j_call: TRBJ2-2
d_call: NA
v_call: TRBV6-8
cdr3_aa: CASSRLGGELFF
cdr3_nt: TGTGCCAGCAGTCGATTGGGCGGGGAGCTGTTTTTT

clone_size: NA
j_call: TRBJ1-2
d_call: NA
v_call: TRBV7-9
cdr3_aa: CASSPQGFGLTF
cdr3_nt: TGTGCCAGCAGCCCACAGGGCTTTGGTTTAACCTTC

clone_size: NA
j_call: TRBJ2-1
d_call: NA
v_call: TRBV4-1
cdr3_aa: CASSQVSLAMNEQFF
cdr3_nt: TGCGCCAGCAGCCAAGTGTCTCTAGCGATGAATGAGCAGTTCTTC

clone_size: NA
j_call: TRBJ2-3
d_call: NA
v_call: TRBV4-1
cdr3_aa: CASSQDIQDHSTDTQYF
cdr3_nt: TGTGCCAGCAGCCAAGATATTCAGGACCATAGCACAGATACGCAGTATTTT

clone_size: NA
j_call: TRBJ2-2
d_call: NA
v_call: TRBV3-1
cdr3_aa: CASSQEIRGPGGSGELFF
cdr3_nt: TGTGCCAGCAGCCAAGAGATTCGGGGTCCCGGAGGTTCCGGGGAGCTGTTTTTT

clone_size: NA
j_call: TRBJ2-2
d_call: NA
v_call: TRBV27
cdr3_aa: CASSSGLYTGELFF
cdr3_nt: TGTGCCAGCAGTTCGGGACTCTACACCGGGGAGCTGTTTTTT

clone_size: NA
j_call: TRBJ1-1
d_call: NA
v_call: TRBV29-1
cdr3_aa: CSVEVRKTEAFF
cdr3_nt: TGCAGCGTTGAAGTGCGGAAGACTGAAGCTTTCTTT

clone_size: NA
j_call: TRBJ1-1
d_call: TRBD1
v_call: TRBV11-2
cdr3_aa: CASSLDSDRENTEAFF
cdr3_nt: TGTGCCAGCAGCTTAGACTCGGACAGGGAGAACACTGAAGCTTTCTTT

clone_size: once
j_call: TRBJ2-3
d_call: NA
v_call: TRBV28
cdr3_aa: CASSYDLWVSTDTQYF
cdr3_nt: TGTGCCAGCAGTTACGATTTGTGGGTTAGCACAGATACGCAGTATTTT

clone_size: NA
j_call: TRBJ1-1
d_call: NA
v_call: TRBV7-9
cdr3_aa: CASSPADETIHHTEAFF
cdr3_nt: TGTGCCAGCAGCCCGGCCGATGAAACAATACACCACACTGAAGCTTTCTTT

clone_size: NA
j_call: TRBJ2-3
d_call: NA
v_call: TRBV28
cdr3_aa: CASSPPGPDLFGTDTQYF
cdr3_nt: TGTGCCAGCAGTCCTCCGGGACCCGACCTCTTCGGCACAGATACGCAGTATTTT

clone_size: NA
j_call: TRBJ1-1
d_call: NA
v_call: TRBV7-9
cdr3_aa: CASSLAMGLANTEAFF
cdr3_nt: TGTGCCAGCAGCTTAGCTATGGGATTAGCGAACACTGAAGCTTTCTTT

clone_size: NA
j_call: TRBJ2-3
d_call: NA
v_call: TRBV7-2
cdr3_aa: CASSPGARSTDTQYF
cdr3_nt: TGTGCCAGCAGCCCAGGGGCCCGAAGCACAGATACGCAGTATTTT

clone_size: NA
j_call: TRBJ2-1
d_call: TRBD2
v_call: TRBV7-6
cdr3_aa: CASSLVTGLDSYNEQFF
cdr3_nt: TGTGCCAGCAGCTTAGTTACGGGACTAGACTCCTACAATGAGCAGTTCTTC

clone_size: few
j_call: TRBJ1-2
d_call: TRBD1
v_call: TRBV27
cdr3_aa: CASSFRGQGAVRGYTF
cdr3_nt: TGTGCCAGCAGTTTTAGAGGACAGGGGGCGGTACGTGGCTACACCTTC

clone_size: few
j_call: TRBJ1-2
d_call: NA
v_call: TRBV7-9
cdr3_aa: CASSFVPPASTDYGYTF
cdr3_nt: TGTGCCAGCAGCTTTGTGCCGCCCGCTTCAACAGACTATGGCTACACCTTC

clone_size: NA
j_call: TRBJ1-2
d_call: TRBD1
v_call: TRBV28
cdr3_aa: CASRVPGQGAYGYTF
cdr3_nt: TGTGCCAGCAGGGTACCGGGACAGGGGGCCTATGGCTACACCTTC

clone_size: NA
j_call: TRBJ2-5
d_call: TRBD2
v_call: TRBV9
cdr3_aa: CASSVEVTSTETQYF
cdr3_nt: TGTGCCAGCAGCGTAGAGGTGACTAGCACTGAGACCCAGTACTTC

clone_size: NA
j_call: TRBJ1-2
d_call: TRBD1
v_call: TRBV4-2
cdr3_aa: CASSQGKQGARGYTF
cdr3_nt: TGTGCCAGCAGCCAAGGGAAACAGGGGGCGCGGGGCTACACCTTC

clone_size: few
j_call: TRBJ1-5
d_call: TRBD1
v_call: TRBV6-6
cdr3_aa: CATTGALGQPQHF
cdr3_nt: TGTGCCACGACAGGGGCGCTAGGACAGCCCCAGCATTTT

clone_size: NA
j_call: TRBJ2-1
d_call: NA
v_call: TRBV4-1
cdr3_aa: CASSQGQVIYNEQFF
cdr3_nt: TGCGCCAGCAGCCAAGGGCAGGTTATCTACAATGAGCAGTTCTTC

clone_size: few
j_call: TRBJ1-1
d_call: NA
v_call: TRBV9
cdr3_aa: CASGQLNTEAFF
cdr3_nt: TGTGCCAGCGGACAGTTGAACACTGAAGCTTTCTTT

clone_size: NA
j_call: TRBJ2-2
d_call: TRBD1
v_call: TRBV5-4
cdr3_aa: CASSPDRVNTGELFF
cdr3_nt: TGTGCCAGCAGCCCGGACAGGGTGAACACCGGGGAGCTGTTTTTT

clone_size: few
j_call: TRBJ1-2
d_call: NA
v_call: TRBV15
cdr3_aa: CATSPIGTVYGYTF
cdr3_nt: TGTGCCACCAGCCCGATCGGGACGGTCTATGGCTACACCTTC

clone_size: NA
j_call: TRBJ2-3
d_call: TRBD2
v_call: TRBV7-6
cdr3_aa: CASSLAQSGGEGDTQYF
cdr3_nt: TGTGCCAGCAGCTTAGCGCAATCGGGGGGGGAGGGAGATACGCAGTATTTT

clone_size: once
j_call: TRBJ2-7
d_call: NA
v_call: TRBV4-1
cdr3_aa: CASSQDTALSYEQYF
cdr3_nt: TGCGCCAGCAGCCAAGATACGGCGCTTTCCTACGAGCAGTACTTC

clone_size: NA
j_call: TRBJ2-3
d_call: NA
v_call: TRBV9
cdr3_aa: CASSVDSGGTDTQYF
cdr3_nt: TGTGCCAGCAGCGTAGATAGCGGTGGGACAGATACGCAGTATTTT

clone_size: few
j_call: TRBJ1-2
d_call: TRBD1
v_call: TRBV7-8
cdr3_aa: CASSRDRGLYGYTF
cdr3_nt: TGTGCCAGCAGCCGGGACAGGGGGCTCTATGGCTACACCTTC

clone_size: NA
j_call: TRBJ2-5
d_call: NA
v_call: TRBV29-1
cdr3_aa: CSVVAGIQETQYF
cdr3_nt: TGCAGCGTTGTGGCGGGGATTCAAGAGACCCAGTACTTC

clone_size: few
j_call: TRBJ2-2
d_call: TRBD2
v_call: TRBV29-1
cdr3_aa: CSFETSGRGGELFF
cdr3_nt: TGCAGCTTCGAGACTAGCGGGCGAGGTGGGGAGCTGTTTTTT

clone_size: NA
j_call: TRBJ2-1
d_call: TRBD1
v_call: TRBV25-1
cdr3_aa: CASSANLRRTGDTRPYNEQFF
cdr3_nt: TGTGCCAGCAGTGCAAATCTACGAAGGACAGGCGATACGAGGCCATACAATGAGCAGTTCTTC

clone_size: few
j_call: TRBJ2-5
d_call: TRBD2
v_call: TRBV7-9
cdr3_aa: CASSFRELAGETQYF
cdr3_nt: TGTGCCAGCAGCTTTAGGGAACTAGCGGGAGAGACCCAGTACTTC

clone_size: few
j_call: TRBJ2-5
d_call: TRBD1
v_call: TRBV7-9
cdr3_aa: CASSLPDRGETQYF
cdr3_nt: TGTGCCAGCAGCTTGCCGGACAGGGGAGAGACCCAGTACTTC

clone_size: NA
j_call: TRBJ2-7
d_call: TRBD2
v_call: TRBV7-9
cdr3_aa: CASSFTGRAVEQYF
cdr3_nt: TGTGCCAGCAGCTTCACCGGGAGGGCCGTCGAGCAGTACTTC

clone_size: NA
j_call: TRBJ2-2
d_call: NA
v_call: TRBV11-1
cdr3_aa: CASSLDPFGPSTGELFF
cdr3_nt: TGTGCCAGCAGCTTAGACCCGTTTGGCCCGAGCACCGGGGAGCTGTTTTTT

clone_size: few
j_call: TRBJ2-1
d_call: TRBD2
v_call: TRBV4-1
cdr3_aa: CASSPGGTSGGWGEQFF
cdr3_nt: TGCGCCAGCAGCCCTGGCGGGACTAGCGGCGGCTGGGGTGAGCAGTTCTTC

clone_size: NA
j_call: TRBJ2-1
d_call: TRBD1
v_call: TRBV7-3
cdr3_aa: CASSSRQGMNNEHFF
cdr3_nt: TGTGCCAGCAGCTCACGACAGGGAATGAACAATGAGCATTTCTTC

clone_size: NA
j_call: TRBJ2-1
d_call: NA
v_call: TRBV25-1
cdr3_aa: CASSELDHNEQFF
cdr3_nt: TGTGCCAGCAGCGAGCTGGATCACAATGAGCAGTTCTTC

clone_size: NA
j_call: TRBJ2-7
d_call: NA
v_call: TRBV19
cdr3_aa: CASSISGHRPYEQYF
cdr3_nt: TGTGCCAGTAGTATTTCGGGACACCGGCCCTACGAGCAGTACTTC

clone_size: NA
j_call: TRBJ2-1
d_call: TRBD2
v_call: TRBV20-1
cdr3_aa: CSALGLAFEQFF
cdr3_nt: TGCAGTGCTTTGGGACTAGCTTTTGAGCAGTTCTTC